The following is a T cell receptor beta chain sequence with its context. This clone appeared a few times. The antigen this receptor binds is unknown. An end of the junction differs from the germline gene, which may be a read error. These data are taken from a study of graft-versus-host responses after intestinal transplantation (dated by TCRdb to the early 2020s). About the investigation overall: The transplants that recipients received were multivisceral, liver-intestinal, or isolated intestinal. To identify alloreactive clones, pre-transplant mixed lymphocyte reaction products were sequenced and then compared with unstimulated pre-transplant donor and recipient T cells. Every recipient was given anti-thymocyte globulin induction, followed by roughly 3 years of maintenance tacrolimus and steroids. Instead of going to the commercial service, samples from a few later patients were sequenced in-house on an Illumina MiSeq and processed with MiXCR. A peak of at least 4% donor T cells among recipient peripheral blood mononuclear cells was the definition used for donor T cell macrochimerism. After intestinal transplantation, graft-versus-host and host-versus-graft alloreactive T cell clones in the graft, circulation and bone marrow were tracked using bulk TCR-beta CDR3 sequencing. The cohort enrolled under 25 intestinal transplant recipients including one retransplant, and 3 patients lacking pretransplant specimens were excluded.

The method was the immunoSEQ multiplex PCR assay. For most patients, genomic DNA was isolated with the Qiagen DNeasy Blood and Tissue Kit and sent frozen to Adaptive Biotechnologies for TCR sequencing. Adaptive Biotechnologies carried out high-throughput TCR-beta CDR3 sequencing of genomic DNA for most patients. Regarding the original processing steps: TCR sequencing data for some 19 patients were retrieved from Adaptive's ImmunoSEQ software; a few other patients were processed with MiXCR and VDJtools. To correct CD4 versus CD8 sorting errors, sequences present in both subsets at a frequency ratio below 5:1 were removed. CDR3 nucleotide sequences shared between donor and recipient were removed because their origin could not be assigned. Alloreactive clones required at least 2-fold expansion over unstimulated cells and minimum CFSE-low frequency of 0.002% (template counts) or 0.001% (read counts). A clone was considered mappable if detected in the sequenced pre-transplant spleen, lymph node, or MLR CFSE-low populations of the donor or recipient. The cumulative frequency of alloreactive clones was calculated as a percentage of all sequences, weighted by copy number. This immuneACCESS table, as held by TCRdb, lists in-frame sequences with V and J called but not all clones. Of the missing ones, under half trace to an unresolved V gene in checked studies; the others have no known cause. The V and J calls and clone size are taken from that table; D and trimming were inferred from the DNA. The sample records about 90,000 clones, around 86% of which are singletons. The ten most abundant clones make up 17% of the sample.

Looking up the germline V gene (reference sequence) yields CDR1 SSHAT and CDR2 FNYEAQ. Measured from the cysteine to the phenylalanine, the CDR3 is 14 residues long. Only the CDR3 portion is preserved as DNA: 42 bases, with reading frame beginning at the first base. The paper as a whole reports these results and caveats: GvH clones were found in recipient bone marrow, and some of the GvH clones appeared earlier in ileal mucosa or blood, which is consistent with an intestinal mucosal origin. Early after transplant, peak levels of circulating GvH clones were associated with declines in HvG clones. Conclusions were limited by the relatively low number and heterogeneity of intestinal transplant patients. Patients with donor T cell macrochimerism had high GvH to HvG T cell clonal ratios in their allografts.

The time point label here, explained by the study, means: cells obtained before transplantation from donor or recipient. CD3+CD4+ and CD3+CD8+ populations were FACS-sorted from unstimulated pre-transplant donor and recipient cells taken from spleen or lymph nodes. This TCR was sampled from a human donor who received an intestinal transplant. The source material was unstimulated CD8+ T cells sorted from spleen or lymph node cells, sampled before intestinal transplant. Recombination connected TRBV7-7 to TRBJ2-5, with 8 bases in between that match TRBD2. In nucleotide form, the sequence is TGTGCTAGCAGCGAACCGGGACTAGAGGAGACCCAGTACTTC. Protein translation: CASSEPGLEETQYF.